One sample yielded the 26 T cell receptor beta chains listed below, sequenced in a study of a mutant IDH1 vaccine in newly diagnosed glioma. TCRdb keeps only in-frame clones here, not all; method: immunoSEQ multiplex PCR. Of 77,000 or so clones in the sample, 70% to 90% are singletons; the top ten hold under 6.5%. Time point here: week 47, end of study. In the vaccine, a single dose held 300 ug of the mutant IDH1 20-mer peptide, along with topical imiquimod. For these TCRs, the target antigens are not known. Source: PBMCs, taken from a glioma patient whose treatment included an IDH1 peptide vaccine. Source of these receptors: a man aged 40-50 years with glioma.

The chain links TRBV10-3 to TRBJ1-6, with 10 bases identical to TRBD1. The V gene end was trimmed by 10 bases and the J gene end by 9 bases; junction bases not matched to a gene: 15. CDR3 size: 16 residues. Germline lookup yields CDR1 ENHRY and CDR2 SYGVKD. The CDR3 here is CATMRWTGGSGSPLHF. CDR3 nucleotide sequence: TGTGCCACCATGAGGTGGACAGGGGGATCGGGTTCACCCCTCCACTTT.

This chain joins TRBV11-2 and TRBJ2-5; 14 nucleotides match TRBD2. V was pared by 6 bases and J by 9 bases, with 12 bases of the junction left unmatched. This CDR3 spans 16 amino acids. Germline V gene data show CDR1 as SGHAT and CDR2 as FQNNGV. As DNA, the CDR3 is TGTGCCAGCAGGGAGGGGACTAGCGGGGGAGTCTTGGCCCAGTACTTC. This codes for CASREGTSGGVLAQYF.

This clone has a handful of counts. The chain employs TRBV2 and TRBJ1-5, with D possibly TRBD1 on 6 matching bases. V dropped 1 base and J dropped 0 bases, with 7 bases sitting between them. The CDR3 totals 15 residues. CDR1 is SNHLY, CDR2 FYNNEI, per germline. CDR3 DNA: TGTGCCAGCAGTGAAGTAGGGGGTAGCAATCAGCCCCAGCATTTT. It codes for CASSEVGGSNQPQHF.

This chain links TRBV5-6 with TRBJ2-7, with 7 bases aligning to TRBD1. Germline trimming cut 4 bases from V and 5 bases from J; bases unmatched to any gene: 9. The germline V gene has CDR1 SGHDT and CDR2 YYEEEE. The CDR3 loop spans 14 amino acids. For the CDR3, the DNA is TGTGCCAGCAGCCCGACAGGGCGGTGGAACGAGCAGTACTTC. Translation: CASSPTGRWNEQYF.

This clone was recorded once. V and J are TRBV6-1 and TRBJ2-1; D perhaps matches TRBD2 (5 bases). This CDR3 has 17 amino acids. Deletions cut 4 bases from V and 5 bases from J, with 21 bases between. The germline V gene encodes CDR1 MNHNS and CDR2 SASEGT. The CDR3 spells CASSVLSASLGNNEQFF. Written as DNA, the CDR3 is TGTGCCAGCAGTGTTCTTTCGGCTAGCTTAGGGAACAATGAGCAGTTCTTC.

The chain has TRBV5-1 and TRBJ2-3; D perhaps matches TRBD2 (6 bases). Germline lookup yields CDR1 SGHRS and CDR2 YFSETQ. CDR3 length: 13 amino acids. Trimming left V 4 bases short and J 3 bases short, with 9 bases between. CDR3 protein: CASSLLATDTQYF. The CDR3 region has the DNA TGCGCCAGCAGCCTGCTAGCGACAGATACGCAGTATTTT.

The rearrangement links TRBV19 to TRBJ2-2; 7 nucleotides agree with TRBD1. After removal of 3 bases from V and 6 bases from J, the junction contained 7 bases not matched to a gene. Germline CDR1 and CDR2: LNHDA and SQIVND (reference sequence). This CDR3 has 15 amino acids. The CDR3 protein is CASSIEGALPGELFF. CDR3 sequence (DNA): TGTGCCAGTAGTATCGAGGGGGCGCTTCCCGGGGAGCTGTTTTTT.

V is TRBV5-1 and J is TRBJ2-3; no firm D call. CDR1 is SGHRS and CDR2 is YFSETQ in the germline V gene. Trimming cost V 5 bases and J 2 bases, with 6 bases left between them. The CDR3 totals 12 residues. DNA of the CDR3: TGCGCCAGCAGAAAAAACACAGATACGCAGTATTTT. Its protein is CASRKNTDTQYF.

The chain uses TRBV6-5 and TRBJ1-1, with a possible D match to TRBD1 (5 bases). Germline CDR1 is MNHEY and CDR2 is SVGAGI. CDR3 length: 14 amino acids. With 6 bases removed from V and 1 base from J, the gap between germline ends came to 12 bases. The CDR3 is CASRWGAANTEAFF. The CDR3 nucleotides are TGTGCCAGCAGATGGGGCGCAGCGAACACTGAAGCTTTCTTT.

Only one count was recorded for this clone. This sequence joins TRBV7-2 and TRBJ1-1; D is unclear. CDR1 is SGHTA, CDR2 FQGNSA, per germline. CDR3 length equals 19 residues. The V and J ends lost 3 bases and 0 bases respectively, with 23 bases between them. The CDR3 sequence is CASSFQIGFSDGLNTEAFF. DNA for the CDR3: TGTGCCAGCAGCTTTCAAATCGGCTTTAGTGACGGTTTGAACACTGAAGCTTTCTTT.

A note on this clone: This specimen includes other DNA sequences encoding the same CDR3. The CDR3 here is CASSIEGTEAFF. The CDR3 DNA reads TGTGCCAGTAGTATAGAGGGGACTGAAGCTTTCTTT. The V gene is TRBV19, the J gene TRBJ1-1, with D hard to call. The V gene's germline CDR1 is LNHDA and CDR2 SQIVND (reference sequence). V was trimmed by 0 bases and J by 5 bases, leaving 4 bases between them. The CDR3 has 12 amino acids. Full variable domain (remainder filled in from reference TRBV19 and TRBJ1-1): DGGITQSPKYLFRKEGQNVTLSCEQNLNHDAMYWYRQDPGQGLRLIYYSQIVNDFQKGDIAEGYSVSREKKESFPLTVTSAQKNPTAFYLCASSIEGTEAFFGQGTRLTVV.

The V gene is TRBV5-5, the J gene TRBJ2-7; D may be TRBD2 (6 bases). V was pared by 1 base and J by 7 bases, with 15 bases between. Germline CDR1 SGHKS, CDR2 YYEKEE (reference sequence). This CDR3 region has 14 residues. The CDR3 here is CASSLRTTHGEQYF. CDR3 bases: TGTGCCAGCAGCTTGCGGACTACCCATGGAGAGCAGTACTTC.

The chain joins TRBV9 to TRBJ1-1; possible D gene TRBD1, 5 bases. Per germline, CDR1 SGDLS and CDR2 YYNGEE. Trimming stripped 1 base from V and 6 bases from J, with 16 bases between. This CDR3 spans 15 amino acids. In nucleotides, the CDR3 is TGTGCCAGCAGCGTAATTAAGGGGTTAGGTTCTGAAGCTTTCTTT. Translation gives CASSVIKGLGSEAFF.

The chain couples TRBV11-2 to TRBJ1-1; 10 bases line up with TRBD1. Trimming removed 3 bases from V and 4 bases from J; junction bases left unmatched: 11. The CDR3 is made up of 17 amino acids. From germline, CDR1 is SGHAT and CDR2 FQNNGV. The CDR3 coding sequence is TGTGCCAGCAGCTTTACCAAGACAGGGGGCTTAAGCACTGAAGCTTTCTTT. Translation: CASSFTKTGGLSTEAFF.

This clone has just a few counts. The gene calls are TRBV7-9 and TRBJ1-1; D not resolved. The germline V and J ends were trimmed by 6 bases and 3 bases, with 11 bases remaining between them. This CDR3 comprises 13 residues. Germline CDR1 SEHNR, CDR2 FQNEAQ (reference sequence). The CDR3 here is CASRPRGYTEAFF. The DNA of the CDR3 is TGTGCCAGCAGACCCCGGGGATACACTGAAGCTTTCTTT. Together with reference TRBV7-9 and TRBJ1-1, the CDR3 gives the full variable domain: DTGVSQNPRHKITKRGQNVTFRCDPISEHNRLYWYRQTLGQGPEFLTYFQNEAQLEKSRLLSDRFSAERPKGSFSTLEIQRTEQGDSAMYLCASRPRGYTEAFFGQGTRLTVV.

The rearrangement uses TRBV27 and TRBJ2-3; D unresolved. V shed 5 bases and J shed 0 bases, with 12 bases lying between them. CDR1 and CDR2 (germline): MNHEY, SMNVEV (reference sequence). This CDR3 has 15 residues. This chain's CDR3 is CASSRDGTSTDTQYF. The CDR3 bases are TGTGCCAGCAGTCGCGACGGTACTAGCACAGATACGCAGTATTTT.

This rearrangement joins TRBV4-2 to TRBJ2-5; 11 nucleotides align to TRBD2. CDR3 length equals 19 residues. Unmatched junction bases numbered 15, after V lost 2 bases and J lost 4 bases. In germline, CDR1 is LGHNA, CDR2 YNFKEQ. The CDR3 DNA reads TGTGCCAGCAGCCAACCTCCGGGTAGCGGGGGGGCCGGGAGAGAGACCCAGTACTTC. It encodes CASSQPPGSGGAGRETQYF.

V is TRBV27 and J is TRBJ2-4; 8 bases are shared with TRBD1. Losses at the gene ends were 4 bases for V and 0 bases for J; bases not matched to a gene: 8. Germline values: CDR1 MNHEY, CDR2 SMNVEV (reference sequence). The CDR3 is 17 amino acids. CDR3 residues: CASSSRTGRLAKNIQYF. For the CDR3, the DNA is TGTGCCAGCAGTTCCCGGACAGGGAGGTTAGCCAAAAACATTCAGTACTTC.

V usage is TRBV30 and J usage is TRBJ1-2; 7 bases are shared with TRBD1. The CDR3 is made up of 14 amino acids. CDR1 is GTSNPN and CDR2 is SVGIG in the germline V gene (reference sequence). V was pared by 3 bases and J by 0 bases, with 4 bases of the junction left unmatched. CDR3 DNA sequence: TGTGCCTGGAGCGGGACAGCCTCTAACTATGGCTACACCTTC. Translation: CAWSGTASNYGYTF.

The chain recombines TRBV27 with TRBJ2-1; TRBD2 aligns across 7 bases. CDR3 length: 14 amino acids. V trimming: 2 bases; J trimming: 6 bases; junction bases outside the gene matches: 4. Germline loops: CDR1 MNHEY, CDR2 SMNVEV (reference sequence). The CDR3 spells CASSLLGGGNEQFF. In DNA form, the CDR3 reads TGTGCCAGCAGTTTACTGGGGGGGGGCAATGAGCAGTTCTTC.

The gene calls are TRBV4-2 and TRBJ2-7, with 12 bases lining up with TRBD2. CDR3 length: 17 amino acids. Trimming removed 5 bases from V and 5 bases from J; junction bases left unmatched: 13. The germline V gene has CDR1 LGHNA and CDR2 YNFKEQ. CDR3 DNA: TGTGCCAGCAGCAAATCAGCTAGCGGGGGGGCCGGGGACGAGCAGTACTTC. Translating gives CASSKSASGGAGDEQYF.

This chain joins TRBV15 and TRBJ2-1; 8 bases map to TRBD1. Looked up from germline, CDR1 is LNHNV and CDR2 is YYDKDF (reference sequence). The CDR3 is 18 residues long. The V segment lost 5 bases and the J segment 4 bases; nucleotides outside the gene matches: 16. Here the CDR3 reads CATSGKDRVRAGYNEQFF. The DNA for the CDR3 is TGTGCCACCAGCGGAAAGGACAGGGTAAGAGCGGGTTACAATGAGCAGTTCTTC.

The J gene is TRBJ2-3, the V gene TRBV5-4, with D unresolved. Germline V lookup: CDR1 SGHNT, CDR2 YYREEE (reference sequence). Trimming removed 0 bases at V and 4 bases at J, with 9 bases between. There are 14 residues in the CDR3. CDR3 amino acids: CASSLGPVADTQYF. CDR3 coding DNA: TGTGCCAGCAGCTTGGGACCCGTAGCAGATACGCAGTATTTT.

CDR3 sequence (DNA): TGTGCCAGCAGTCCCGACCGGGGGGGCCGTGAGACCCAGTACTTC. Encoded protein: CASSPDRGGRETQYF. The chain carries TRBV27 and TRBJ2-5; TRBD2 agrees at 8 bases. In germline, CDR1 is MNHEY, CDR2 SMNVEV (reference sequence). The CDR3 runs 15 residues. V trimming: 5 bases; J trimming: 5 bases; junction bases outside the gene matches: 10.

V gene TRBV5-1 combines with J gene TRBJ2-5; a weak D match, TRBD1 (6 bases). The CDR3 runs 15 residues. Germline V gene data show CDR1 as SGHRS and CDR2 as YFSETQ. The ends were cut back, 5 bases at V and 0 bases at J, with 14 bases in the middle. This CDR3 reads CASSDRDKNQETQYF. The CDR3 bases are TGCGCCAGCAGTGACCGGGACAAAAACCAAGAGACCCAGTACTTC.

This clone was seen more than once but under ten times. CDR3 DNA sequence: TGTGCCTGGAGTACCCAGCGTAACTATGGCTACACCTTC. Translated, it gives CAWSTQRNYGYTF. The rearrangement links TRBV30 to TRBJ1-2; D unresolved. V was pared by 2 bases and J by 1 base, with 8 bases between. Germline lookup yields CDR1 GTSNPN and CDR2 SVGIG (reference sequence). The CDR3 contains 13 residues.